The 19 T cell receptor beta chains given below trace back to one sample, sequenced in a study of T cells in Graves' hyperthyroidism and ophthalmopathy. Amplified TCR beta CDR3 regions came from RNA transcripts. Initially, a first-round RT-PCR of the TCR CDR3 employed the HTBI primer set. TCRdb reanalysed the multiplex PCR reads using MiXCR and keeps one entry per CDR3 protein. This table has around 700,000 distinct CDR3 sequences, around 20% appearing once. Sequencing was performed on blood. The receptors were sampled from a woman aged 45-59 years with Graves' hyperthyroidism that later progressed to Graves' ophthalmopathy.

This clonotype was seen ten or more times. The chain uses TRBV3-1 and TRBJ2-5, with 10 bases fitting TRBD1. The germline gives CDR1 LGHDT, CDR2 YNNKEL (reference sequence). The CDR3 totals 16 residues. The trim removed 1 base at V and 1 base at J, leaving 3 bases unmatched. CDR3 loop: CASSQGTGGTQETQYF. DNA of the CDR3: TGTGCCAGCAGCCAAGGGACAGGGGGGACCCAAGAGACCCAGTACTTC.

The chain joins TRBV6-1 to TRBJ2-7; no reliable D call. V lost 4 bases and J 6 bases, leaving 13 bases between the germline ends. CDR1 MNHNS and CDR2 SASEGT come from the germline V gene. This CDR3 contains 13 residues. The CDR3 nucleotides are TGTGCCAGCAGTGCTCTCCCGACACTCGAGCAGTACTTC. Amino acid sequence: CASSALPTLEQYF.

This clonotype was observed at least ten times. The gene calls are TRBV11-2 and TRBJ2-5; D is possibly TRBD1 or TRBD2 (5 bases each). CDR1 is SGHAT and CDR2 is FQNNGV in the germline V gene. V was clipped by 1 base and J by 5 bases, with 14 bases between them. This CDR3 spans 15 amino acids. The CDR3 nucleotides are TGTGCCAGCAGCTTAGGCCTAGTAGGGGACGAGACCCAGTACTTC. Protein sequence: CASSLGLVGDETQYF. The complete variable domain, with remaining parts taken from reference TRBV11-2 and TRBJ2-5, reads EAGVAQSPRYKIIEKRQSVAFWCNPISGHATLYWYQQILGQGPKLLIQFQNNGVVDDSQLPKDRFSAERLKGVDSTLKIQPAKLEDSAVYLCASSLGLVGDETQYFGPGTRLLVL.

This clonotype was recorded a few times. V usage is TRBV6-2 or TRBV6-3 and J usage is TRBJ1-5, with 8 positions matching TRBD1. Germline V lookup: CDR1 MNHEY, CDR2 SVGEGT. The length of the CDR3 is 15 residues. The junction had 9 bases not matched to a gene; V was cut back by 6 bases and J by 5 bases. The CDR3 is CASRRPGQEYQPQHF. The CDR3 bases are TGTGCCAGCAGACGACCGGGACAGGAATATCAGCCCCAGCATTTT.

This clonotype appeared many times. V and J are TRBV20-1 and TRBJ1-1, with 10 bases fitting TRBD1. The germline gives CDR1 DFQATT, CDR2 SNEGSKA (reference sequence). Trimming removed 0 bases from V and 6 bases from J; junction bases left unmatched: 4. This CDR3 comprises 14 residues. In DNA form, the CDR3 reads TGCAGTGCTAGAGATAGACAGGGGGCGCCTGAAGCTTTCTTT. Its translation is CSARDRQGAPEAFF.

This clonotype was detected a few times. The chain combines TRBV19 with TRBJ1-5, with a weak D call TRBD1 (5 bases). The CDR3 consists of 15 residues. Deletions cut 6 bases from V and 0 bases from J, with 12 bases between. Germline CDR1 reads LNHDA; CDR2 reads SQIVND (reference sequence). CDR3 bases: TGTGCCAGTAGAAGAGACAGATATAGCAATCAGCCCCAGCATTTT. Its translation: CASRRDRYSNQPQHF. Full variable domain (missing parts from reference TRBV19 and TRBJ1-5): DGGITQSPKYLFRKEGQNVTLSCEQNLNHDAMYWYRQDPGQGLRLIYYSQIVNDFQKGDIAEGYSVSREKKESFPLTVTSAQKNPTAFYLCASRRDRYSNQPQHFGDGTRLSIL.

This clonotype was counted between two and nine times. V is TRBV18 and J is TRBJ1-1, with a tentative D call TRBD1 (6 bases). Germline V gives CDR1 KGHSH, CDR2 LQKENI. There are 15 residues in the CDR3. The V and J ends lost 2 bases and 4 bases respectively, with 14 bases between them. The CDR3 region has the DNA TGTGCCAGCTCACCAGTAGACAGGCCGAGCACTGAAGCTTTCTTT. This translates into CASSPVDRPSTEAFF. The variable domain in full, with the rest retrieved from reference TRBV18 and TRBJ1-1, is NAGVMQNPRHLVRRRGQEARLRCSPMKGHSHVYWYRQLPEEGLKFMVYLQKENIIDESGMPKERFSAEFPKEGPSILRIQQVVRGDSAAYFCASSPVDRPSTEAFFGQGTRLTVV.

This clonotype occurred a few times. A read error may account for a junction end that differs from germline. The chain joins TRBV7-7 to TRBJ2-5; D unresolved. Per the germline V gene, CDR1 is SSHAT and CDR2 is FNYEAQ (reference sequence). The CDR3 is 15 residues long. As DNA, the CDR3 is TGTGCTAGCAGCGCGACCGGAAACTTTGGAGAGACCCAGTACTTC. Translating gives CASSATGNFGETQYF.

This clonotype was recorded a few times. The rearrangement uses TRBV7-9 and TRBJ1-1; no clear D gene. The CDR3 is made up of 11 amino acids. In germline, CDR1 is SEHNR, CDR2 FQNEAQ (reference sequence). V was shortened by 5 bases and J by 11 bases, with 12 bases between the two germline ends. The CDR3 reads CASSVPPTAFF. The CDR3 DNA is TGTGCCAGCAGCGTCCCACCGACGGCTTTCTTT.

V and J are TRBV20-1 and TRBJ1-4; TRBD1 might be the D (5 bases). CDR1 and CDR2 from the germline V gene are DFQATT and SNEGSKA (reference sequence). V gave up 4 bases and J gave up 6 bases, with 12 bases separating them. The CDR3 is made up of 13 amino acids. The CDR3 DNA follows: TGCAGTGCTATAGACAGATTGGATGAAAAACTGTTTTTT. Translation gives CSAIDRLDEKLFF.

This clonotype was counted once. The J gene is TRBJ1-3, the V gene TRBV20-1, with no clear D. The length of the CDR3 is 16 residues. The V end lost 0 bases, the J end lost 0 bases, and 12 bases lay between the germline ends. Germline assignment: CDR1 DFQATT and CDR2 SNEGSKA (reference sequence). The CDR3 protein is CSARDWQESSGNTIYF. The CDR3 coding sequence is TGCAGTGCTAGAGATTGGCAGGAAAGCTCTGGAAACACCATATATTTT.

The rearrangement joins TRBV12-3 or TRBV12-4 to TRBJ2-1, with D unclear. Trimming removed 7 bases at V and 2 bases at J, with 12 bases between. The CDR3 has 14 residues. The chain's CDR3 is CASIPTGTYNEQFF. CDR3 nucleotide sequence: TGTGCCAGCATCCCGACCGGTACCTACAATGAGCAGTTCTTC.

This rearrangement joins TRBV2 to TRBJ1-5; TRBD1 is a possible D gene (5 bases). Trimming removed 4 bases from V and 7 bases from J, with 14 bases in between. CDR3 length: 14 residues. Germline loops: CDR1 SNHLY, CDR2 FYNNEI. CDR3 in amino acids: CASSVAGRGQPQHF. CDR3 sequence (DNA): TGTGCCAGCAGTGTGGCAGGGAGGGGCCAGCCCCAGCATTTT.

This clonotype has just a few counts. The chain links TRBV7-2 to TRBJ1-2; D unclear. This CDR3 is 14 amino acids long. Germline CDR1 is SGHTA and CDR2 is FQGNSA. Deletions cut 5 bases from V and 4 bases from J, with 14 bases between. CDR3 amino acids: CASSGSEEAYGYTF. CDR3 in DNA: TGTGCCAGCAGCGGATCGGAGGAGGCCTATGGCTACACCTTC.

This chain connects TRBV7-9 to TRBJ2-1, with TRBD2 matching 9 bases. V shed 6 bases and J 7 bases; nucleotides not matched to a gene: 4. The CDR3 extends over 13 amino acids. The germline V gene has CDR1 SEHNR and CDR2 FQNEAQ (reference sequence). As DNA, the CDR3 is TGTGCCAGCAGGCCGGGACTAGCAAATGAGCAGTTCTTC. This codes for CASRPGLANEQFF.

The CDR3 coding sequence is TGTGCCAGCAATAGCTCGTGGGATTCCTCCTATAATTCACCCCTCCACTTT. As protein: CASNSSWDSSYNSPLHF. The chain couples TRBV12-3 or TRBV12-4 to TRBJ1-6; D not certain. The V gene lost 7 bases and the J gene lost 0 bases, with 16 bases spanning the gap. This CDR3 is built from 17 residues.

V usage is TRBV7-9 and J usage is TRBJ1-2, with D possibly being TRBD1 (5 bases). The CDR3 runs 14 residues. Germline V gene data show CDR1 as SEHNR and CDR2 as FQNEAQ (reference sequence). Trimming stripped 4 bases from V and 2 bases from J, with 11 bases between. DNA for the CDR3: TGTGCCAGCAGCTACAAGGCAGGGAACTATGGCTACACCTTC. This encodes CASSYKAGNYGYTF.

The chain couples TRBV20-1 to TRBJ2-1; 11 nucleotides agree with TRBD2. Trimming cost V 1 base and J 2 bases; bases outside gene matches: 7. Germline assignment: CDR1 DFQATT and CDR2 SNEGSKA (reference sequence). CDR3 length equals 17 residues. The CDR3 reads CSARAPSGGIAYNEQFF. In DNA, the CDR3 is TGCAGTGCTAGAGCCCCTAGCGGGGGGATAGCCTACAATGAGCAGTTCTTC.

The chain employs TRBV13 and TRBJ1-4; D may be TRBD1 (5 bases). The length of the CDR3 is 13 residues. Germline CDR1 reads PRHDT; CDR2 reads FYEKMQ (reference sequence). V was shortened by 2 bases and J by 8 bases, with 9 bases between the two germline ends. In DNA form, the CDR3 reads TGTGCCAGCAGCTTAAGGGGATGGGAAAAACTGTTTTTT. The encoded protein is CASSLRGWEKLFF.